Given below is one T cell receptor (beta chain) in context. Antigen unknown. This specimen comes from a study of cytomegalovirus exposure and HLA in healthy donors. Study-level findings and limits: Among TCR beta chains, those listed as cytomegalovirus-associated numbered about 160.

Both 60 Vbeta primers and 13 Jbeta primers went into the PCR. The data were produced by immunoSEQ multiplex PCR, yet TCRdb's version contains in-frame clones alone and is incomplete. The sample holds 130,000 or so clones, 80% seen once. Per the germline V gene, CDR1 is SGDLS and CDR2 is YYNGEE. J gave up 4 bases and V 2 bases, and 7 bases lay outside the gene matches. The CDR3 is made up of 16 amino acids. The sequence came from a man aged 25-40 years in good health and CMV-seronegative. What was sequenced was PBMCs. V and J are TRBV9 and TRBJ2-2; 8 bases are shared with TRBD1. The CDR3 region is CASSVLQGDFTGELFF. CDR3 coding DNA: TGTGCCAGCAGCGTTTTACAGGGGGATTTCACCGGGGAGCTGTTTTTT.